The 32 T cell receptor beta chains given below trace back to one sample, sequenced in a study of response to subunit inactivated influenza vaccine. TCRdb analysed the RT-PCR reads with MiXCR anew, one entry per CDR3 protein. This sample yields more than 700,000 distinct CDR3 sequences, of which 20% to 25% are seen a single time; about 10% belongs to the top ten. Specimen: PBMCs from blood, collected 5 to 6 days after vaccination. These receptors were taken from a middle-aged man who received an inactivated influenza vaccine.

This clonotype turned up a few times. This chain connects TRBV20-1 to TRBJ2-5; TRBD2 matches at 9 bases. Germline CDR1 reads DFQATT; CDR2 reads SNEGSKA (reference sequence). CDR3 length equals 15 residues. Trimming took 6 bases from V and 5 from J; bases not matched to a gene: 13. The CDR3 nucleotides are TGCAGTGCCCCACGTGCGGCGGGGGGGTATGAGACCCAGTACTTC. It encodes CSAPRAAGGYETQYF.

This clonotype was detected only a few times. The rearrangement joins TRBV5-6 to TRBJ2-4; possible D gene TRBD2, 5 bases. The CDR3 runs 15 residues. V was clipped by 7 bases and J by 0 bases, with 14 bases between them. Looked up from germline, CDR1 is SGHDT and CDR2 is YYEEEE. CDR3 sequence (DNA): TGTGCCAGCCACTCGGGGAACCTAGCCAAAAACATTCAGTACTTC. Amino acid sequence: CASHSGNLAKNIQYF.

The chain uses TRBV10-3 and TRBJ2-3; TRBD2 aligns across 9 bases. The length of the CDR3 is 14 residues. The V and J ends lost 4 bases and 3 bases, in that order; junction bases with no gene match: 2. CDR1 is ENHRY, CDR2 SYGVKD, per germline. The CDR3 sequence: CAISGGLATDTQYF. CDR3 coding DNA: TGTGCCATCAGTGGCGGACTAGCGACAGATACGCAGTATTTT.

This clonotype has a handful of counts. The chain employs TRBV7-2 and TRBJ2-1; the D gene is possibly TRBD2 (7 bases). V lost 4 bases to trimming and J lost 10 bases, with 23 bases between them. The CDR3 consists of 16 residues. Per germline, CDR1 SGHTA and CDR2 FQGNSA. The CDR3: CASSYVGGGREEEQFF. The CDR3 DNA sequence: TGTGCCAGCAGCTATGTTGGCGGGGGCAGAGAGGAGGAGCAGTTCTTC.

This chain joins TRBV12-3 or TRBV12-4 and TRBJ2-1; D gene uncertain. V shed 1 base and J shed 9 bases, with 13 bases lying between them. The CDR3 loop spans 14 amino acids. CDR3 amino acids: CASSLVLKGFEQFF. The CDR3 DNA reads TGTGCCAGCAGTTTAGTGCTTAAGGGTTTTGAGCAGTTCTTC.

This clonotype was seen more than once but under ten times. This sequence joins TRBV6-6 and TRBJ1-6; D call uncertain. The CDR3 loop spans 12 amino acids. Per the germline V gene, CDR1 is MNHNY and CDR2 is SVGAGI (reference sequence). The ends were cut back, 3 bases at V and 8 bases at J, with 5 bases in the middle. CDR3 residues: CASSYYDSPLHF. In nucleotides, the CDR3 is TGTGCCAGCAGTTATTATGATTCACCCCTCCACTTT.

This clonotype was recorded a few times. The CDR3 DNA follows: TGTGCCAGCAGTGAGGGACCCCGGGGGAGCTACACCTTC. It specifies CASSEGPRGSYTF. The chain combines TRBV6-1 with TRBJ1-2, with D perhaps TRBD1 (5 bases). Trimming removed 3 bases from V and 9 bases from J, with 14 bases in between. Germline CDR1 MNHNS, CDR2 SASEGT. There are 13 residues in the CDR3.

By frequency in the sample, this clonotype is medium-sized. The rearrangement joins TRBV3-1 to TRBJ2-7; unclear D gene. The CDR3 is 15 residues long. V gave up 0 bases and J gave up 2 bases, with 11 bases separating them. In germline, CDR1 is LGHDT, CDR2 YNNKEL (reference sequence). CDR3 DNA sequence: TGTGCCAGCAGCCAAGAGGCGTCTTTTACCTACGAGCAGTACTTC. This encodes CASSQEASFTYEQYF.

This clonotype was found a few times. The CDR3 is CASSVGGYSYEQYF. The CDR3 DNA is TGTGCCAGCAGCGTGGGGGGTTACTCCTACGAGCAGTACTTC. The J gene is TRBJ2-7, the V gene TRBV9, with a tentative D call TRBD2 (6 bases). The ends were cut back, 2 bases at V and 0 bases at J, with 9 bases in the middle. This CDR3 has 14 residues. The germline gives CDR1 SGDLS, CDR2 YYNGEE.

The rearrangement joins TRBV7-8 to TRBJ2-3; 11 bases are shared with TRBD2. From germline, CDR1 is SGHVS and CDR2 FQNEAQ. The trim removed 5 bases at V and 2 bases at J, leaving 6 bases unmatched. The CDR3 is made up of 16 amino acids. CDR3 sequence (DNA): TGTGCCAGCAGCCTATGGACTAGCGGGCTCACAGATACGCAGTATTTT. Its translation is CASSLWTSGLTDTQYF. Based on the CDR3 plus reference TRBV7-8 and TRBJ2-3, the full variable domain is GAGVSQSPRYKVAKRGQDVALRCDPISGHVSLFWYQQALGQGPEFLTYFQNEAQLDKSGLPSDRFFAERPEGSVSTLKIQRTQQEDSAVYLCASSLWTSGLTDTQYFGPGTRLTVL.

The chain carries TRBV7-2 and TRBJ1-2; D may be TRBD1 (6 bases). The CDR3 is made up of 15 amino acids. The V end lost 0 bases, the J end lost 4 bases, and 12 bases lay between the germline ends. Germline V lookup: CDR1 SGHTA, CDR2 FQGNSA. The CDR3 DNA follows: TGTGCCAGCAGCTTAGCGCAGGGGAGGGGCTATGGCTACACCTTC. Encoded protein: CASSLAQGRGYGYTF.

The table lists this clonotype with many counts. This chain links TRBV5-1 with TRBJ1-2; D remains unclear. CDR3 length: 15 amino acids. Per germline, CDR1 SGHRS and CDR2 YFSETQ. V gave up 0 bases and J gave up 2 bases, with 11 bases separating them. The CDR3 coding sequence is TGCGCCAGCAGCTTGGCCAATATTGGAAACTATGGCTACACCTTC. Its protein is CASSLANIGNYGYTF.

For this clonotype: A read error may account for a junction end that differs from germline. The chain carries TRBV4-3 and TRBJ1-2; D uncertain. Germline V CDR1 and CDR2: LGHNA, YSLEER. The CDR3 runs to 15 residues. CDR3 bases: TGCGGCAGCAGCCAAGATATAAGCAGTTTCTATGGCTACACCTTC. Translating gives CGSSQDISSFYGYTF.

CDR3 protein: CASSDQRLAGVDIQYF. The CDR3 bases are TGTGCCAGCAGTGACCAACGACTAGCCGGCGTGGACATTCAGTACTTC. This sequence joins TRBV25-1 and TRBJ2-4; 7 bases line up with TRBD2. The V segment lost 3 bases and the J segment 8 bases; nucleotides outside the gene matches: 13. CDR3 length: 16 residues. Germline loops: CDR1 MGHDK, CDR2 SYGVNS.

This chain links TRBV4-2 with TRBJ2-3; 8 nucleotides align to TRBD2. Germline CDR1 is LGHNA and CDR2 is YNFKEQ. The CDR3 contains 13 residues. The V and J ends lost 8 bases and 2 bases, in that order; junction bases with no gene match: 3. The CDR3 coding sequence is TGTGCCAGCTGTAGCGGGATCACAGATACGCAGTATTTT. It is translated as CASCSGITDTQYF.

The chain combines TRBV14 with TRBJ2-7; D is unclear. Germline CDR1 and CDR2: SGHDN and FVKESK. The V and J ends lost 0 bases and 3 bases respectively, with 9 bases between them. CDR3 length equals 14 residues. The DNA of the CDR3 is TGTGCCAGCAGCCAAGACACGGTGCACTACGAGCAGTACTTC. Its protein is CASSQDTVHYEQYF.

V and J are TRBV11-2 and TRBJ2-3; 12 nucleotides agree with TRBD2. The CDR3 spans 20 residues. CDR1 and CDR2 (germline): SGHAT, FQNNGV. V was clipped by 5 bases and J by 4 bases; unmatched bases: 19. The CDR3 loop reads CASSLRPLAGGPFGADTQYF. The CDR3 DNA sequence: TGTGCCAGCAGCCTTAGGCCACTAGCGGGAGGCCCTTTTGGTGCAGATACGCAGTATTTT.

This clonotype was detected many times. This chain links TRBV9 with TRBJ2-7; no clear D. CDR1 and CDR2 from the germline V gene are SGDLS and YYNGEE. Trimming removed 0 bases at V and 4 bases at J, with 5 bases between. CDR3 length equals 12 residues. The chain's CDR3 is CASSVDGYEQYF. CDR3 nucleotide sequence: TGTGCCAGCAGCGTAGATGGGTACGAGCAGTACTTC. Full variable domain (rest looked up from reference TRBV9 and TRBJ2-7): DSGVTQTPKHLITATGQRVTLRCSPRSGDLSVYWYQQSLDQGLQFLIQYYNGEERAKGNILERFSAQQFPDLHSELNLSSLELGDSALYFCASSVDGYEQYFGPGTRLTVT.

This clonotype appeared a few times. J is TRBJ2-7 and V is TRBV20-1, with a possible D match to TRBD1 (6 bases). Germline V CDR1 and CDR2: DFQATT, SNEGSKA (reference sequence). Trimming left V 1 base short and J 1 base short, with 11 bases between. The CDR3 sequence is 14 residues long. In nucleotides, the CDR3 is TGCAGTGCTAGAGGTAGAGGACAGTCCTACGAGCAGTACTTC. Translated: CSARGRGQSYEQYF.

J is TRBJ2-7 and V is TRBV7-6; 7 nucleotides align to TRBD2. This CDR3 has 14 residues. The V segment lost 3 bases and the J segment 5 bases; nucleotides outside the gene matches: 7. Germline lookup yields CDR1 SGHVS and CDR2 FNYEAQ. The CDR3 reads CASSFGRELDEQYF. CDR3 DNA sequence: TGTGCCAGCAGCTTCGGGCGGGAGCTGGACGAGCAGTACTTC.

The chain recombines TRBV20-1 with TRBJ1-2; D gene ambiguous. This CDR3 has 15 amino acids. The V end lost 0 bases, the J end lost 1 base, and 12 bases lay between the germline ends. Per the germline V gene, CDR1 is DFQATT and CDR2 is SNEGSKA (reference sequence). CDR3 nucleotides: TGCAGTGCTAGAGATTCCCTCCGGTATAACTATGGCTACACCTTC. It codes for CSARDSLRYNYGYTF.

CDR3: CASSLALAGDTGELFF. Written as DNA, the CDR3 is TGTGCCAGCAGTTTAGCGCTAGCGGGCGACACCGGGGAGCTGTTTTTT. The rearrangement links TRBV12-3 or TRBV12-4 to TRBJ2-2, with TRBD2 matching 8 bases. The CDR3 is 16 residues long. V lost 0 bases to trimming and J lost 3 bases; unmatched junction nucleotides: 3.

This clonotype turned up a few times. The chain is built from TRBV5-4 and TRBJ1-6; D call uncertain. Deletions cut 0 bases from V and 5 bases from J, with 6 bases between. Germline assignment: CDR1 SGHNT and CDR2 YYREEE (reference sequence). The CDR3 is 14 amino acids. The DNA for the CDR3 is TGTGCCAGCAGCTTGGGACCCGATAATTCACCCCTCCACTTT. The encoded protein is CASSLGPDNSPLHF.

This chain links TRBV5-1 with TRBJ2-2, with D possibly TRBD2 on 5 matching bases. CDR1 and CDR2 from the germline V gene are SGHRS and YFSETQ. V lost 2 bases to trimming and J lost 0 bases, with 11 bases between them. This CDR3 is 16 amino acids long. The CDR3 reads CASSFGGAANTGELFF. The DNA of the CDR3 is TGCGCCAGCAGCTTTGGAGGAGCTGCGAACACCGGGGAGCTGTTTTTT.

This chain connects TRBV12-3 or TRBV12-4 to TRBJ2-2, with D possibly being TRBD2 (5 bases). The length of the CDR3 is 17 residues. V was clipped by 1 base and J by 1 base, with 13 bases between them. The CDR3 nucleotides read TGTGCCAGCAGTTTAGTGTCTAGCAGACTGAACACCGGGGAGCTGTTTTTT. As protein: CASSLVSSRLNTGELFF.

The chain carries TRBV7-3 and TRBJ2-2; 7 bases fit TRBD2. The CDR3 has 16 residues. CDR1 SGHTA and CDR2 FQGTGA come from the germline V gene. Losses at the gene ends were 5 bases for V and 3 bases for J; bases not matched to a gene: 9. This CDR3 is CASSQGWTRDTGELFF. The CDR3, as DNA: TGTGCCAGCAGCCAAGGCTGGACTAGAGACACCGGGGAGCTGTTTTTT. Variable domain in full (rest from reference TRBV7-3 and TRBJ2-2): GAGVSQTPSNKVTEKGKYVELRCDPISGHTALYWYRQSLGQGPEFLIYFQGTGAADDSGLPNDRFFAVRPEGSVSTLKIQRTERGDSAVYLCASSQGWTRDTGELFFGEGSRLTVL.

CDR3 sequence reads: CSASLGLATGFSGANVLTF. The CDR3 DNA sequence: TGCAGTGCTAGCCTGGGACTAGCGACCGGCTTCTCTGGGGCCAACGTCCTGACTTTC. The chain has TRBV20-1 and TRBJ2-6, with 10 positions matching TRBD2. The CDR3 runs 19 residues. The J segment lost 0 bases and the V segment lost 3 bases, leaving 11 bases of the junction unmatched. Per germline, CDR1 DFQATT and CDR2 SNEGSKA (reference sequence).

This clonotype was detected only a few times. CDR3 sequence (DNA): TGCAGTGCTAGTAGGACGGACCTCTATGGCTACACCTTC. Translated, it gives CSASRTDLYGYTF. The V gene is TRBV20-1, the J gene TRBJ1-2; D unresolved. Germline V gene sequence: CDR1 DFQATT, CDR2 SNEGSKA (reference sequence). The length of the CDR3 is 13 residues. V lost 3 bases to trimming and J lost 4 bases, with 12 bases between them.

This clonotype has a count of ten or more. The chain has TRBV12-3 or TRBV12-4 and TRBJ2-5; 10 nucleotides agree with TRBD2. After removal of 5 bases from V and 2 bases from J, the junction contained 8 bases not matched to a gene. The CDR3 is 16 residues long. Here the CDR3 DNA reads TGTGCCAGCAGTCACTTAGCGGGGGGCCTGCAAGAGACCCAGTACTTC. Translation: CASSHLAGGLQETQYF.

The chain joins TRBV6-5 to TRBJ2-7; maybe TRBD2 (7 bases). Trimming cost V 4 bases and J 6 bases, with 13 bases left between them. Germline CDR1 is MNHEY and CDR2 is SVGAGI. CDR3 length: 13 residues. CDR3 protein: CASSLGGGFEQYF. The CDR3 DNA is TGTGCCAGCAGTTTGGGAGGGGGGTTCGAGCAGTACTTC.

The CDR3 bases are TGTGCCAGCAGTGCCACCGGGACTAGCGTTTACGAGCAGTACTTC. As protein: CASSATGTSVYEQYF. V and J are TRBV6-1 and TRBJ2-7, with 10 bases fitting TRBD2. Per germline, CDR1 MNHNS and CDR2 SASEGT. The CDR3 length is 15 residues. Unmatched junction bases numbered 7, after V lost 4 bases and J lost 4 bases.

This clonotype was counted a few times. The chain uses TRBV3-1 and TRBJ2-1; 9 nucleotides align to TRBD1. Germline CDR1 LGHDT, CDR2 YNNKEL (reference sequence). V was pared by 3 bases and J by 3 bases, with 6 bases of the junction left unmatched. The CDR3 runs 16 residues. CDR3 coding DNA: TGTGCCAGCAGCCAGACCGGGACAGGGTTCTACAATGAGCAGTTCTTC. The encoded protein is CASSQTGTGFYNEQFF.